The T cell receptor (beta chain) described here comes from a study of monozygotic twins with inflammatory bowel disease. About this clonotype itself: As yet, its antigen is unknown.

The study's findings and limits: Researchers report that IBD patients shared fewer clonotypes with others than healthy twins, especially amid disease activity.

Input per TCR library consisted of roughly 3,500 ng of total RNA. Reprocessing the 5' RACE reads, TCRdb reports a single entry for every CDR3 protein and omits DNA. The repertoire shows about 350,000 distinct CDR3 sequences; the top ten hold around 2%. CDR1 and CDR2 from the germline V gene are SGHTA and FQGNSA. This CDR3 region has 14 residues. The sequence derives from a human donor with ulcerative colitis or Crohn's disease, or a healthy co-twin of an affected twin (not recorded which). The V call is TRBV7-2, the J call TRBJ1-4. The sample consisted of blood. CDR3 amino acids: CASSPSPGGEKLFF.